The entry below describes one TCR beta chain. What it recognizes is unknown. The record originates from a study of T cell responses to AZD1222 COVID-19 vaccine. Overall study results and limits: Increases in Spike-specific TCR breadth and depth were seen after two AZD1222 doses. Vaccine-related CD4 TCRs covered spike, predominating at 160-218 and 743-854.

Germline loops: CDR1 SGHRS, CDR2 YFSETQ. Trimming stripped 7 bases from V and 3 bases from J, with 22 bases between. The CDR3 length is 16 residues. TCRdb's copy holds only in-frame clones and misses some; the assay was immunoSEQ multiplex PCR. The sample carries 90,000 to 100,000 clones, 85% to 90% recorded once. The TCR comes from an adult who received the AZD1222 COVID-19 vaccine. The sequencing here drew on peripheral blood, taken 28 days after the second AZD1222 dose. V gene TRBV5-1 combines with J gene TRBJ1-2; D is possibly TRBD1 (5 bases). CDR3 bases: TGCGCCAGCGGCTCCCTCAAGGGGCAGACGTACTATGGCTACACCTTC. Amino acids: CASGSLKGQTYYGYTF.